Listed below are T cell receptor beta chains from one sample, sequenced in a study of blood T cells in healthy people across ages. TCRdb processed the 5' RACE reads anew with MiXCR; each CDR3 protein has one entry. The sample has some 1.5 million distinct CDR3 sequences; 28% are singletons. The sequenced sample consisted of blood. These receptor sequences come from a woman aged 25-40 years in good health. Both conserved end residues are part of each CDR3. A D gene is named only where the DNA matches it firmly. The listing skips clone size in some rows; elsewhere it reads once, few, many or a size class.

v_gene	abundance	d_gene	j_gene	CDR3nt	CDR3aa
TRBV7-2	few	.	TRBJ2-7	TGTGCCAGCAGCCCATTACGGGGGCGTGAGGTCGAGCAGTACTTC	CASSPLRGREVEQYF
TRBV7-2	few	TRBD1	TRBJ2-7	TGTGCCAGCAGCCCACGTCTGGGGACAGGGGGCAACGAGCAGTACTTC	CASSPRLGTGGNEQYF
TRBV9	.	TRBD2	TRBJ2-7	TGTGCCAGCAGCTCCTCCTGGGGGGGAACCTACGAGCAGTACTTC	CASSSSWGGTYEQYF
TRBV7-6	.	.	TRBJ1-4	TGTGCCAGCAGCGCGGTAGGGGTTAATGAAAAACTGTTTTTT	CASSAVGVNEKLFF
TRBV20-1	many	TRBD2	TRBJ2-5	TGCAGTGCTAGAGGACTAGCGGGGGCGGAGACCCAGTACTTC	CSARGLAGAETQYF
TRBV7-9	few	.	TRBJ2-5	TGTGCCAGCAGCTCAACATGGGACCGCCAAGAGACCCAGTACTTC	CASSSTWDRQETQYF
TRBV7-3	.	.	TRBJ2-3	TGTGCCAGCATCCCCTGGGGACGGGCTAGCACAGATACGCAGTATTTT	CASIPWGRASTDTQYF
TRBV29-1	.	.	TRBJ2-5	TGCAGCGTTGGAGACCTGGGGGGGTCAGGGGAGCAGTACTTC	CSVGDLGGSGEQYF
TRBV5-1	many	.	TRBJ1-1	TGCGCCAGCAGCTTGAAGGGAGGGTACACTGAAGCTTTCTTT	CASSLKGGYTEAFF
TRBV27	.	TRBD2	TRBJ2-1	TGTGCCAGCAGGCGAACGGGAGGGCCGACGTTCTTC	CASRRTGGPTFF
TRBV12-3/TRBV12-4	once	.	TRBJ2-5	TGTGCCAGCAGCCTTAGGAGGACGGGTGTGGAGACCCAGTACTTC	CASSLRRTGVETQYF
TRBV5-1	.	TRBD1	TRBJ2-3	TGCGCCAGCAGCCGCCCGGGACAGGGGGCTGGGGATACGCAGTATTTT	CASSRPGQGAGDTQYF
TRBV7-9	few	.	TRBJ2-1	TGTGCCAGCAGCCCACCCCGGACGGAGAAATACAATGAGCAGTTCTTC	CASSPPRTEKYNEQFF
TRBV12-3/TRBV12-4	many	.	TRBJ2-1	TGTGCCAGCAGTTTCAGGAGCTCCTACAATGAGCAGTTCTTC	CASSFRSSYNEQFF
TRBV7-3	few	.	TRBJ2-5	TGTGCCAGCAGCTCAACCGGGGCGACCCAAGAGACCCAGTACTTC	CASSSTGATQETQYF
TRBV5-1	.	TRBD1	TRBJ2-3	TGCGCCAGCGGGACAGGGTTGGGCACAGATACGCAGTATTTT	CASGTGLGTDTQYF
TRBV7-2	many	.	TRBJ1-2	TGTGCCAGCAGCTTGGCTCCATTCGACTATGGCTACACCTTC	CASSLAPFDYGYTF